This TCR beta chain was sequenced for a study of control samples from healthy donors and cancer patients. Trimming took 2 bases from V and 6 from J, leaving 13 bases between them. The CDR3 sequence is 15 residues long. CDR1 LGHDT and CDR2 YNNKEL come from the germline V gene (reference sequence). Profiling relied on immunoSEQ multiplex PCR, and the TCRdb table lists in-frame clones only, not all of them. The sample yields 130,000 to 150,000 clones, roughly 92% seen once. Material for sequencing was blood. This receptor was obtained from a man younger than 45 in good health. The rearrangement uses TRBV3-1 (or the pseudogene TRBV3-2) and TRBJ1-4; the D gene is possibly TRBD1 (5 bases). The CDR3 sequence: CASSQTRDFDEKLFF. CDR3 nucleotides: TGTGCCAGCAGCCAAACTAGGGACTTTGATGAAAAACTGTTTTTT.